Listed below are T cell receptor beta chains from one sample, sequenced in a study of blood T cell repertoires in COVID-19. Assay used: immunoSEQ multiplex PCR; TCRdb lists only in-frame clones, some missing. The table has about 220,000 clones, roughly 82% seen once; the top ten hold about 4.8%. The sequenced material came from peripheral blood. These receptor sequences come from a woman in her sixties or seventies with acute or convalescent COVID-19. The CDR3 runs from the conserved cysteine through the conserved F or W. The D gene is left open where the match is weak.

D,V,CDR3
TRBD1,TRBV11-2,CASSRDRGREAFF
NA,TRBV4-2,CASSQVFGKSRGLGEKLFF
TRBD1,TRBV28,CASRSLGTALGYEQYF
TRBD1,TRBV6-5,CASSYGSGQGRTQHF
TRBD2,TRBV6-2/TRBV6-3,CASSSSGGRETQYF
NA,TRBV6-5,CASSYSGGPAYEQYF
NA,TRBV4-1,CASSQEDGGRNEQFF
TRBD1,TRBV18,CASSYGTGTEAFF
TRBD1,TRBV27,CASSLFAADRDEQYF
NA,TRBV11-2,CASSSGYTLHF
TRBD1,TRBV4-1,CASSQSGGTNTEAFF
NA,TRBV10-3,CAISEGQFREKLFF
NA,TRBV4-2,CASSPGQTQETQYF
TRBD1,TRBV5-6,CASSLRDRRTEAFF
NA,TRBV7-7,CASSSRRDFAGELFF
NA,TRBV7-2,CASSLGGSYGYTF
NA,TRBV14,CASSQVGKGHYGYTF